This record looks at one TCR beta chain sequence and its context. The target antigen is unknown. These data originate in a study of cytomegalovirus exposure and HLA in healthy donors. The V and J ends lost 5 bases and 3 bases respectively, with 16 bases between them. Germline V gene lookup returns CDR1 MDHEN and CDR2 SYDVKM. This CDR3 contains 15 residues. Study conclusions and caveats: A few V segments could not be told apart, such as TRBV6-2 and TRBV6-3, and were left out.

Amplification used 60 Vbeta primers and 13 Jbeta primers. Sequencing was performed with immunoSEQ multiplex PCR; in TCRdb, only in-frame clones are kept and a portion is missing. The repertoire has about 120,000 clones, 80% of them found once; the top ten carry approximately 8.8%. The rearrangement links TRBV28 to TRBJ1-1, with a tentative D call TRBD1 (6 bases). The sample was PBMCs. The clonotype originates from a female donor in good health and CMV-seropositive. The CDR3 protein is CASSLPGAGDTEAFF. The CDR3 region has the DNA TGTGCCAGCAGTCTCCCAGGGGCAGGGGACACTGAAGCTTTCTTT.